The clone carrying this T cell receptor (beta chain) was recorded at least ten times. Its antigen is not identified. Unique molecular identifiers tagged the TCR beta cDNA libraries. One entry per CDR3 protein results from TCRdb running MiXCR on the PCR reads. Altogether hundreds of thousands of distinct CDR3 sequences are present, about 32% being singletons, with the ten largest covering roughly 0.57%. The sample belongs to a study of post-analysis software for immune sequencing data. Findings and limits, study-wide: Patients carried several TRBV segments more frequently than controls did, and TRBV5-6, TRBV5-1 and TRBV20-1 were among them.

V shed 1 base, J shed 0 bases, and the junction held 2 bases outside the gene matches. Germline CDR1 is LGHNA and CDR2 is YSLEER. The CDR3 is made up of 16 amino acids. The sequenced material came from blood. This receptor was obtained from a girl between 10 and 17 years old with multiple sclerosis. The V gene is TRBV4-3, the J gene TRBJ2-7, with 11 bases aligning to TRBD2. CDR3 in amino acids: CASSQGLAGSSYEQYF. DNA of the CDR3: TGCGCCAGCAGCCAAGGACTAGCGGGGAGCTCCTACGAGCAGTACTTC.